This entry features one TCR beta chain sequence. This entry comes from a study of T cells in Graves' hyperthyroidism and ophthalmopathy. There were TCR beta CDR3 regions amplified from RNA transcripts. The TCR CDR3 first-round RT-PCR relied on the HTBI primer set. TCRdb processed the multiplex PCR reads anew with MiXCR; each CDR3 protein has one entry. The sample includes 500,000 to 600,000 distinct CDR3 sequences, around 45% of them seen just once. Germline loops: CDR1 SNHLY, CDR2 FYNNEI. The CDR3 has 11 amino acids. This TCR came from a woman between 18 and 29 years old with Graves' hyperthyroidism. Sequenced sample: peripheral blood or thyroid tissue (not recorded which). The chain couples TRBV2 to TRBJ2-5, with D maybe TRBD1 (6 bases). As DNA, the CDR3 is TGTGCGGGGCAGGGGCAAGAGACCCAGTACTTC. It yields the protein CAGQGQETQYF.